Each of the 4 T cell receptor beta chains below was sequenced from the same sample in a study of shared clonotypes between healthy human individuals. TCRdb keeps only in-frame clones here, not all; method: immunoSEQ multiplex PCR. The repertoire has hundreds of thousands of clones, roughly 96% of them found once; the top ten carry about 0.11%. Naive CD8 cells were CD45RO-negative, positively selected for CCR7, excluding terminally differentiated effector memory CD45RA+ cells. The sequencing input was naive CD8+ T cells sorted from blood. These TCRs come from a woman aged 25 to 39 in good health.

This clone was seen a single time. The rearrangement links TRBV7-9 to TRBJ2-3, with a tentative D call TRBD2 (6 bases). The ends were cut back, 4 bases at V and 7 bases at J, with 21 bases in the middle. From germline, CDR1 is SEHNR and CDR2 FQNEAQ (reference sequence). This CDR3 region has 16 residues. This CDR3 is CASSSLSEGRSNTQYF. The CDR3 DNA is TGTGCCAGCAGCTCCCTTTCGGAGGGAAGGTCAAATACGCAGTATTTT.

The J gene is TRBJ1-6, the V gene TRBV27, with D tentatively TRBD1 (6 bases). Germline CDR1 and CDR2: MNHEY and SMNVEV (reference sequence). The CDR3 is 18 residues long. The V gene lost 7 bases and the J gene lost 0 bases, with 19 bases spanning the gap. The CDR3 bases are TGTGCCAGCACCCCCACAGGGAGGCTTAGCTCCTATAATTCACCCCTCCACTTT. It is translated as CASTPTGRLSSYNSPLHF.

In this sample, this clone turned up a few times. The chain couples TRBV4-2 to TRBJ2-7, with TRBD1 identical over 7 bases. This CDR3 is built from 14 residues. Germline trimming cut 3 bases from V and 2 bases from J; bases unmatched to any gene: 4. The V gene's germline CDR1 is LGHNA and CDR2 YNFKEQ. In DNA, the CDR3 is TGTGCCAGCAGCCACGCAGGGACAGCCTACGAGCAGTACTTC. Protein: CASSHAGTAYEQYF.

This clone showed up just once. The chain uses TRBV4-2 and TRBJ2-5; possible D gene TRBD2, 5 bases. The closer fit of TRBJ2-7 to the DNA end suggests the J call may be wrong. The length of the CDR3 is 17 residues. CDR1 is LGHNA and CDR2 is YNFKEQ in the germline V gene. The chain's CDR3 is CASSQEEVNSEHYEQYF. DNA for the CDR3: TGTGCCAGCAGCCAAGAAGAAGTTAATAGCGAGCACTACGAGCAGTACTTC.